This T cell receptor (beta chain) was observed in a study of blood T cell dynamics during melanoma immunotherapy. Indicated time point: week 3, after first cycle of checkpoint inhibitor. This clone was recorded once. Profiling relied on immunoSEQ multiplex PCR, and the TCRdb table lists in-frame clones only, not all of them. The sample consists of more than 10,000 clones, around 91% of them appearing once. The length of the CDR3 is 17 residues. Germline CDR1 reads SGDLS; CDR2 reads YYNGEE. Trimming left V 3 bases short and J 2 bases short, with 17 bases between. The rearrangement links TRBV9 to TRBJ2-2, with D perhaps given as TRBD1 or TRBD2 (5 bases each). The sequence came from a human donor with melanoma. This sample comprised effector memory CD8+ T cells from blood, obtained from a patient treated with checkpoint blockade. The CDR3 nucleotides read TGTGCCAGCAGCGCCGGAAGAGGGGCTTATAACACCGGGGAGCTGTTTTTT. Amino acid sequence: CASSAGRGAYNTGELFF.